This TCR beta chain originates from a study of T cells in Graves' hyperthyroidism and ophthalmopathy. Study-wide results and caveats: Blood also showed most of the thyroid clonotypes that were expanded above 0.001.

Amplification of TCR beta CDR3 regions was performed using RNA transcripts as template. The TCR CDR3 was amplified in a first-round RT-PCR using the HTBI primer set. MiXCR, applied by TCRdb to the multiplex PCR reads, yields one record per CDR3 protein. The sample yields hundreds of thousands of distinct CDR3 sequences, more than 11% seen once. This clonotype came up many times. Its antigen is not identified. This CDR3 has 13 residues. Germline V gives CDR1 SGHRS, CDR2 YFSETQ. V was clipped by 0 bases and J by 2 bases, with 6 bases between them. Sequencing was performed on blood. The chain links TRBV5-1 to TRBJ2-7; tentative D call: TRBD1 (5 bases). The sequence came from a woman under 40 with Graves' hyperthyroidism that later progressed to Graves' ophthalmopathy. The CDR3 bases are TGCGCCAGCAGCTTGGCGACAGCCTACGAGCAGTACTTC. Translated, it gives CASSLATAYEQYF.